The 7 T cell receptor beta chains below were found in one sample sequenced in a study of CD8+CD57+ T cells in acquired aplastic anemia. It was genomic DNA that served as the template for profiling TCR beta VDJ and CDR3. One entry per CDR3 protein, called by TCRdb with MiXCR from the reads. The sample contains about 130,000 distinct CDR3 sequences, roughly 50% of which appear only once. The specimen sequenced was sorted CD4+, CD8+, or CD8+CD57+ T cells (not recorded which) from PBMCs. Receptors were obtained from a human donor in good health, serving as a control.

The genes are TRBV10-3 and TRBJ2-3, with 7 bases that match TRBD2. The CDR3 runs to 15 residues. With V trimmed by 5 bases and J by 1 base, 6 bases remained unmatched. Germline assignment: CDR1 ENHRY and CDR2 SYGVKD. Here the CDR3 DNA reads TGTGCCATCAGTTGGGGCGGGGGTGGCACAGATACGCAGTATTTT. Protein product: CAISWGGGGTDTQYF.

This clonotype was seen ten or more times. The chain links TRBV18 to TRBJ2-7; D perhaps matches TRBD1 (5 bases). This CDR3 has 14 amino acids. V gave up 2 bases and J gave up 4 bases, with 12 bases separating them. Germline values: CDR1 KGHSH, CDR2 LQKENI. CDR3 bases: TGTGCCAGCTCACCAAAGCAGGGTCGGTACGAGCAGTACTTC. It codes for CASSPKQGRYEQYF.

This clonotype was found a few times. This rearrangement joins TRBV15 to TRBJ2-3, with 9 bases lining up with TRBD2. The V and J ends lost 3 bases and 6 bases, in that order; junction bases with no gene match: 10. The CDR3 is 16 residues long. CDR1 LNHNV and CDR2 YYDKDF come from the germline V gene (reference sequence). CDR3 nucleotides: TGTGCCACCAGCAGTACCCCCGGACTAGCGTCCGATACGCAGTATTTT. Translation: CATSSTPGLASDTQYF.

This clonotype has just one count. The chain carries TRBV2 and TRBJ2-6; 10 bases map to TRBD2. Trimming took 6 bases from V and 4 from J; bases not matched to a gene: 0. CDR3 length: 14 residues. Germline CDR1 SNHLY, CDR2 FYNNEI. This chain's CDR3 is CASRTSGGANVLTF. As DNA, the CDR3 is TGTGCCAGCAGGACTAGCGGGGGGGCCAACGTCCTGACTTTC.

The chain recombines TRBV9 with TRBJ2-7; D is possibly TRBD2 (5 bases). There are 16 residues in the CDR3. V lost 4 bases, J lost 2 bases, and 19 bases lay in between. CDR1 and CDR2 (germline): SGDLS, YYNGEE. In nucleotides, the CDR3 is TGTGCCAGCAGCCCCAGGAGTAGCGCACTACCCTACGAGCAGTACTTC. Amino acids: CASSPRSSALPYEQYF. Drawing the rest from reference TRBV9 and TRBJ2-7, the complete variable domain is DSGVTQTPKHLITATGQRVTLRCSPRSGDLSVYWYQQSLDQGLQFLIQYYNGEERAKGNILERFSAQQFPDLHSELNLSSLELGDSALYFCASSPRSSALPYEQYFGPGTRLTVT.

This chain uses TRBV19 with TRBJ1-2; D uncertain. From germline, CDR1 is LNHDA and CDR2 SQIVND (reference sequence). V lost 7 bases and J 6 bases, leaving 6 bases between the germline ends. The CDR3 contains 10 residues. CDR3 protein: CASNGDGYTF. The DNA for the CDR3 is TGTGCCAGTAACGGGGATGGCTACACCTTC.

V is TRBV30 and J is TRBJ1-1; no definite D call. Trimming left V 0 bases short and J 1 base short, with 6 bases between. The CDR3 totals 13 residues. Per germline, CDR1 GTSNPN and CDR2 SVGIG (reference sequence). The CDR3 loop is CAWSVGENTEAFF. CDR3 nucleotide sequence: TGTGCCTGGAGTGTAGGCGAGAACACTGAAGCTTTCTTT.